This T cell receptor (beta chain) was sequenced during a study of beta chain features in type 1 diabetes. Whole-study context: Healthy donors resembled patients in age, gender and cell yields. Points from the study as a whole: Shorter templates might be favored by PCR, and equally so in patients and in controls. Researchers report that Type 1 diabetes patients had moderately but significantly shorter TCRB CDR3s across all four CD4+ subsets.

The study reverse transcribed the entire isolated RNA, so it sequenced expressed TCRB transcripts. The repertoire was sequenced with immunoSEQ multiplex PCR; TCRdb's copy has only in-frame clones and lacks some. The sample has 150,000 or so clones; over 8.5% are singletons. Populations isolated by sorting all had purity greater than 98%. The V gene lost 2 bases and the J gene lost 2 bases, with 15 bases spanning the gap. The CDR3 totals 16 residues. CDR1 is MNHEY, CDR2 SMNVEV, per germline (reference sequence). With respect to this clone: Its target is not known.

Specimen: central memory CD4+ T cells from blood. This sequence joins TRBV27 and TRBJ1-2; D is possibly TRBD1 (5 bases). The receptor's source is a man aged 18 to 35 in good health. The CDR3 nucleotides read TGTGCCAGCAGTTTAACGAGGGGCAGATCAAACTATGGCTACACCTTC. Protein: CASSLTRGRSNYGYTF.